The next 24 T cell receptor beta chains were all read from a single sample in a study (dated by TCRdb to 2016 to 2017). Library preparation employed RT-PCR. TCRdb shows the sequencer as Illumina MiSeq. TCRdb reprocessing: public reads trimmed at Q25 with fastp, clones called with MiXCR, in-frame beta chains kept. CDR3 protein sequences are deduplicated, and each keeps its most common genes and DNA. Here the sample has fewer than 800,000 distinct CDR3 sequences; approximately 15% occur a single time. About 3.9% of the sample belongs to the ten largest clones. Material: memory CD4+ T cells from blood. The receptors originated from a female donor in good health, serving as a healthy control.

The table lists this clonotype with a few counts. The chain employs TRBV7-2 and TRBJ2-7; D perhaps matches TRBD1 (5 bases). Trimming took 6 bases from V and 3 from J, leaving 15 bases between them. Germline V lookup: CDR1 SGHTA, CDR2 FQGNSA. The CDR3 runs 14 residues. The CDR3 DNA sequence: TGTGCCAGCAGAGGAGCAGGGAACTACTACGAGCAGTACTTC. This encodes CASRGAGNYYEQYF.

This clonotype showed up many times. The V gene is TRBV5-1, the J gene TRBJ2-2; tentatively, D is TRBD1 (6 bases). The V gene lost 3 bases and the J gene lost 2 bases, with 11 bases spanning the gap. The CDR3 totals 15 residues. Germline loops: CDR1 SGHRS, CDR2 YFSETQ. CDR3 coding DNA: TGCGCCAGCAGCTCTGGGGGCTACAACACCGGGGAGCTGTTTTTT. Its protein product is CASSSGGYNTGELFF.

DNA for the CDR3: TGTGCCAGCAGCACTCACTCAGGGGGCGACTATGGCTACACCTTC. This gives the protein CASSTHSGGDYGYTF. The chain carries TRBV7-2 and TRBJ1-2; 8 bases map to TRBD1. This CDR3 is built from 15 residues. With 5 bases clipped from V and 3 bases from J, the junction kept 8 bases outside the gene matches. Germline CDR1 reads SGHTA; CDR2 reads FQGNSA.

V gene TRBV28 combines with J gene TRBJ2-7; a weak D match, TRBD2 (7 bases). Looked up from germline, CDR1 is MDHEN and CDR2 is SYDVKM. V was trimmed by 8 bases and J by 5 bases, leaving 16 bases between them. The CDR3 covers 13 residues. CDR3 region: CASLGGAGDEQYF. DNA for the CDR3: TGTGCCAGCCTGGGGGGCGCGGGGGACGAGCAGTACTTC.

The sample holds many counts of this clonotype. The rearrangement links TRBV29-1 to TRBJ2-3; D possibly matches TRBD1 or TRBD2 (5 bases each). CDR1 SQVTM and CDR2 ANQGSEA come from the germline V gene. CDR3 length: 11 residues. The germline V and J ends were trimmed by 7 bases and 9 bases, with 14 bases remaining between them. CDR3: CSGGRITTQYF. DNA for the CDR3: TGCAGCGGGGGACGGATCACGACGCAGTATTTT.

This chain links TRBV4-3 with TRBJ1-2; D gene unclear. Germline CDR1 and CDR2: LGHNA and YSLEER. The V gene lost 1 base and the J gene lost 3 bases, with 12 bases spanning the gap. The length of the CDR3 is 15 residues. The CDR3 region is CASSQGLAEYYGYTF. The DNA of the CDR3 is TGCGCCAGCAGCCAAGGCCTGGCGGAATACTATGGCTACACCTTC.

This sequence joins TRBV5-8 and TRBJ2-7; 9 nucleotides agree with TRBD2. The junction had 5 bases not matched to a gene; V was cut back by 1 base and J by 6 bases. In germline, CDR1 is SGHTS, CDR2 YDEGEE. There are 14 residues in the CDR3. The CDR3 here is CASSLTAGGGEQYF. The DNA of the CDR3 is TGTGCCAGCAGCTTGACAGCGGGGGGCGGCGAGCAGTACTTC. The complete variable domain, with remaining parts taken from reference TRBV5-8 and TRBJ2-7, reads EAGVTQSPTHLIKTRGQQATLRCSPISGHTSVYWYQQALGLGLQFLLWYDEGEERNRGNFPPRFSGRQFPNYSSELNVNALELEDSALYLCASSLTAGGGEQYFGPGTRLTVT.

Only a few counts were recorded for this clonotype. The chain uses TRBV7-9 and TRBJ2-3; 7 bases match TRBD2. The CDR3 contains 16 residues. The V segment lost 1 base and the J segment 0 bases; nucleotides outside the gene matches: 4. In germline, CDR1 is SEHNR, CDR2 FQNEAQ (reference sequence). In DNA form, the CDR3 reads TGTGCCAGCAGCTTAGGGAGCGGGACGAGCACAGATACGCAGTATTTT. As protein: CASSLGSGTSTDTQYF.

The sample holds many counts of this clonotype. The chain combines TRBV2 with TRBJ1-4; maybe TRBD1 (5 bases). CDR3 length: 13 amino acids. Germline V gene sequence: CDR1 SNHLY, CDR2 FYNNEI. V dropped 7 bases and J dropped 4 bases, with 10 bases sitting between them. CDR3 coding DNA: TGTGCCAGCATGAGGGACGTTAATGAAAAACTGTTTTTT. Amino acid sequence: CASMRDVNEKLFF.

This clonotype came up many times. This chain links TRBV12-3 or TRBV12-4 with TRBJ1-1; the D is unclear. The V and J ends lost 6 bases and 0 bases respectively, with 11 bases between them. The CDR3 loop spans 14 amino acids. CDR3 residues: CASRDGLMNTEAFF. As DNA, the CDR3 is TGTGCCAGCAGGGACGGGTTGATGAACACTGAAGCTTTCTTT.

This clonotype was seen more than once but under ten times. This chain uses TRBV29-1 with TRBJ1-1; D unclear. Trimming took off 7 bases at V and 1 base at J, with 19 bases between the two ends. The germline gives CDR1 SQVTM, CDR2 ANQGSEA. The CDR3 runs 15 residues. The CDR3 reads CSGKSYTATNTEAFF. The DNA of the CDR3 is TGCAGCGGGAAGAGTTATACAGCGACGAACACTGAAGCTTTCTTT.

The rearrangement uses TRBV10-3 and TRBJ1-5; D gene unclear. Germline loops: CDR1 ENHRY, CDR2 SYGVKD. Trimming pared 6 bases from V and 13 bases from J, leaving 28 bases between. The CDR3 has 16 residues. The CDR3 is CAIRFDPKPSNQLQHF. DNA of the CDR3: TGTGCCATCAGATTTGATCCGAAACCTAGCAATCAGCTTCAGCATTTT.

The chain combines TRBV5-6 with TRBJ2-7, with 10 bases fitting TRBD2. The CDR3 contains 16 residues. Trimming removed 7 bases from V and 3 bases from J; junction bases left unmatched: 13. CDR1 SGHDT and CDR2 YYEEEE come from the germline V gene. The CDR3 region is CASGAITGTSDYEQYF. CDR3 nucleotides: TGTGCCAGCGGGGCGATAACCGGGACTAGCGACTACGAGCAGTACTTC.

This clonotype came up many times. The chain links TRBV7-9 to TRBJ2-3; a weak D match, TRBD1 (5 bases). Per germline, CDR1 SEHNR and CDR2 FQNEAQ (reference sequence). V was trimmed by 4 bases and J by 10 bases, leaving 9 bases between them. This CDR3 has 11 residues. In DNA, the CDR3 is TGTGCCAGCAGCTCCCAGGGTGCGCAGTATTTT. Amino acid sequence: CASSSQGAQYF.

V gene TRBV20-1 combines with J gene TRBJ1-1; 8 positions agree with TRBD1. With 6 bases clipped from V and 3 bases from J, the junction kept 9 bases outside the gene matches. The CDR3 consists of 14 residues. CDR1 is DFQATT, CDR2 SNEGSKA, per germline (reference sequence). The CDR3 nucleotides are TGCAGTGCAGGTAATACGGACAGGGACACTGAAGCTTTCTTT. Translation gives CSAGNTDRDTEAFF.

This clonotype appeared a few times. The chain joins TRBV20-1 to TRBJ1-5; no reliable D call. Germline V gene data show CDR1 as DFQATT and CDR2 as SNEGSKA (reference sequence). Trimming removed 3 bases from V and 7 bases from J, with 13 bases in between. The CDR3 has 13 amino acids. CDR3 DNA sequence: TGCAGTGCTAGGCCTAGTATCGGGCAGCCCCAGCATTTT. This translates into CSARPSIGQPQHF.

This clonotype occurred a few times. CDR3 DNA sequence: TGCAGTGCTAGATCCGGGATAAAACTGTTTTTT. Its protein is CSARSGIKLFF. V is TRBV20-1 and J is TRBJ1-4; D unclear. This CDR3 has 11 amino acids. The germline V and J ends were trimmed by 2 bases and 10 bases, with 8 bases remaining between them. Germline CDR1 is DFQATT and CDR2 is SNEGSKA (reference sequence).

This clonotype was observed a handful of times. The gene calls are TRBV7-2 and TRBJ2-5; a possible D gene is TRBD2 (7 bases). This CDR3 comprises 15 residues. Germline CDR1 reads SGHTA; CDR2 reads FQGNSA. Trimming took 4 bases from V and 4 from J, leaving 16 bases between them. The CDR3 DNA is TGTGCCAGCAGCTCCCGGGGGGCCCTACGAGAGACCCAGTACTTC. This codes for CASSSRGALRETQYF.

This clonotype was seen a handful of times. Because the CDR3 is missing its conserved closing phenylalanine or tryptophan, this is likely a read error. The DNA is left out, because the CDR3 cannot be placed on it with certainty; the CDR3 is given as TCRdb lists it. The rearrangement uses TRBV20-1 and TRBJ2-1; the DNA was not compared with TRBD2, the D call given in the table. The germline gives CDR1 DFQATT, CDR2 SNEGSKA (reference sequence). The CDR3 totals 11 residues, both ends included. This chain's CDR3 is CSASLRDQRVV.

This CDR3 is CASSPNKGGTEAFF. The DNA of the CDR3 is TGCGCCAGCAGCCCTAACAAGGGAGGCACTGAAGCTTTCTTT. The chain uses TRBV4-3 and TRBJ1-1; D unclear. The germline gives CDR1 LGHNA, CDR2 YSLEER. V lost 4 bases to trimming and J lost 4 bases, with 13 bases between them. This CDR3 contains 14 residues.

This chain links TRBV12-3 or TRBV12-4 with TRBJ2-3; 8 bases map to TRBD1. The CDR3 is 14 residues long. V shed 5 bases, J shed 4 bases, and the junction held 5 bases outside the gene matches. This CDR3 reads CASSRTGIPDTQYF. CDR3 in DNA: TGTGCCAGCAGTCGGACAGGGATCCCAGATACGCAGTATTTT.

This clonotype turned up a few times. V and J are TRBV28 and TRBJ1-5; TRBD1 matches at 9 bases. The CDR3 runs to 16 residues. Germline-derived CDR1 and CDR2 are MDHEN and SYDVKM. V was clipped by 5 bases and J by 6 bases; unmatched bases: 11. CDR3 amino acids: CASSPLRDREGQPQHF. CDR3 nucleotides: TGTGCCAGCAGTCCCCTCCGGGACAGGGAGGGTCAGCCCCAGCATTTT.

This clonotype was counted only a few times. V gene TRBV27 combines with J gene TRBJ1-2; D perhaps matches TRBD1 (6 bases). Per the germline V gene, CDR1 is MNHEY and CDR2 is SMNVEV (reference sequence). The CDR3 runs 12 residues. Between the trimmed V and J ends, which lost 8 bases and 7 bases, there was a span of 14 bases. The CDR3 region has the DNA TGTGCCAGCGGGGGCCTCGACGGTGGCTACACCTTC. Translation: CASGGLDGGYTF.

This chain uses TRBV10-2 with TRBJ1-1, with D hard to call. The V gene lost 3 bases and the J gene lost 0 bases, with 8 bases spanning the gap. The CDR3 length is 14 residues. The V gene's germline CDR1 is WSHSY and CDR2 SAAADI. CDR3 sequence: CASSDVPLNTEAFF. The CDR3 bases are TGCGCCAGCAGTGATGTGCCCCTGAACACTGAAGCTTTCTTT.